The 25 T cell receptor beta chains reported below all come from one sample, sequenced in a study of T cells in Graves' hyperthyroidism and ophthalmopathy. Using RNA transcripts as the source, TCR beta CDR3 regions were amplified. With the HTBI primer set, the TCR CDR3 went through a first round of RT-PCR. TCRdb re-derived calls from the multiplex PCR reads in MiXCR, one entry per CDR3 protein. The sample holds around 480,000 distinct CDR3 sequences, about an eighth seen once. Sequencing was performed on blood. These receptor sequences come from a woman aged 18 to 35 with Graves' hyperthyroidism.

This clonotype was seen many times. This chain uses TRBV12-3 or TRBV12-4 with TRBJ2-3; tentatively, D is TRBD1 or TRBD2 (6 bases each). The CDR3 totals 15 residues. Trimming removed 6 bases at V and 6 bases at J, with 19 bases between. The CDR3 loop reads CASSPGAGRGDTQYF. The DNA of the CDR3 is TGTGCCAGCAGCCCGGGGGCGGGAAGGGGGGATACGCAGTATTTT.

The chain carries TRBV5-1 and TRBJ1-2; no clear D. The CDR3 runs 13 residues. Per the germline V gene, CDR1 is SGHRS and CDR2 is YFSETQ. V was clipped by 5 bases and J by 4 bases, with 12 bases between them. The CDR3 DNA reads as TGCGCCAGCAGGGAATCAGGATGCTATGGCTACACCTTC. Translation gives CASRESGCYGYTF.

This clonotype appeared a few times. The V call is TRBV6-9, the J call TRBJ2-7, with TRBD2 matching 7 bases. Germline V lookup: CDR1 MNHGY, CDR2 SVAAGI. This CDR3 contains 11 residues. With V trimmed by 10 bases and J by 7 bases, 7 bases remained unmatched. CDR3 nucleotide sequence: TGTGCCAACCCAAGGGGAGGGGAGCAGTACGTC. Encoded protein: CANPRGGEQYV.

This clonotype was recorded many times. The chain employs TRBV2 and TRBJ2-2, with 8 bases aligning to TRBD2. The germline CDR1 and CDR2 sequences are SNHLY and FYNNEI. This CDR3 has 15 residues. J gave up 3 bases and V 4 bases, and 4 bases lay outside the gene matches. CDR3 amino acids: CASSGGTRDTGELFF. As DNA, the CDR3 is TGTGCCAGCAGTGGTGGGACTAGGGACACCGGGGAGCTGTTTTTT.

This clonotype was recorded at least ten times. The V call is TRBV28, the J call TRBJ1-4; 9 nucleotides align to TRBD1. From germline, CDR1 is MDHEN and CDR2 SYDVKM. J gave up 3 bases and V 4 bases, and 6 bases lay outside the gene matches. The CDR3 is 16 amino acids. CDR3 amino acids: CASSSGQGWANEKLFF. In DNA, the CDR3 is TGTGCCAGCAGTTCCGGACAGGGGTGGGCTAATGAAAAACTGTTTTTT.

V usage is TRBV19 and J usage is TRBJ2-1, with 9 bases matching TRBD2. The CDR3 contains 14 residues. Germline-derived CDR1 and CDR2 are LNHDA and SQIVND (reference sequence). J gave up 0 bases and V 9 bases, and 3 bases lay outside the gene matches. CDR3 sequence (DNA): TGTGCCAGCTGTAGCGGGAGCTCCTACAATGAGCAGTTCTTC. It yields the protein CASCSGSSYNEQFF.

This clonotype was counted only a few times. The chain joins TRBV3-1 to TRBJ2-7; D is perhaps TRBD1 (5 bases). CDR3 length: 14 residues. Germline loops: CDR1 LGHDT, CDR2 YNNKEL (reference sequence). V was clipped by 4 bases and J by 5 bases, with 15 bases between them. The CDR3 here is CASSLTDSGNEQYV. In DNA, the CDR3 is TGTGCCAGCAGCCTCACAGACAGTGGCAACGAGCAGTACGTC.

This sequence joins TRBV3-1 and TRBJ1-6, with a weak D call TRBD1 (6 bases). Germline assignment: CDR1 LGHDT and CDR2 YNNKEL (reference sequence). This CDR3 region has 13 residues. Trimming took off 7 bases at V and 6 bases at J, with 10 bases between the two ends. The CDR3 spells CASNQGSNSPLHF. For the CDR3, the DNA is TGTGCCAGCAACCAGGGGTCTAATTCACCCCTCCACTTT.

This clonotype was counted ten times or more. CDR3 DNA: TGTGCCAGCAGCCGGAAACTGGGACTAGCGATAACCGGGGAGCTGTTTTTT. Protein: CASSRKLGLAITGELFF. The chain has TRBV14 and TRBJ2-2; the match to TRBD2 covers 10 bases. Trimming removed 4 bases from V and 5 bases from J; junction bases left unmatched: 10. The CDR3 is made up of 17 amino acids. Germline V lookup: CDR1 SGHDN, CDR2 FVKESK.

This clonotype occurred a few times. This rearrangement joins TRBV6-2 or TRBV6-3 to TRBJ2-1; 8 bases are shared with TRBD2. Germline V gene sequence: CDR1 MNHEY, CDR2 SVGEGT. The J segment lost 8 bases and the V segment lost 4 bases, leaving 13 bases of the junction unmatched. This CDR3 is built from 16 residues. The DNA for the CDR3 is TGTGCCAGCAGTTTTTGGAGCGGGAGATCTTTCGATGAGCAGTTCTTC. Amino acid sequence: CASSFWSGRSFDEQFF.

This clonotype appeared many times. This chain links TRBV7-3 with TRBJ2-1, with a weak D call TRBD1 (6 bases). This CDR3 region has 15 residues. Germline V gene data show CDR1 as SGHTA and CDR2 as FQGTGA. Trimming left V 4 bases short and J 0 bases short, with 10 bases between. The DNA for the CDR3 is TGTGCCAGCAGCTCCAGACAGGTCTCCTACAATGAGCAGTTCTTC. Protein: CASSSRQVSYNEQFF.

This clonotype has ten or more counts. V usage is TRBV5-8 and J usage is TRBJ2-1; 7 bases map to TRBD2. The CDR3 runs to 16 residues. V shed 1 base and J 5 bases; nucleotides not matched to a gene: 9. The germline CDR1 and CDR2 sequences are SGHTS and YDEGEE. CDR3 nucleotides: TGTGCCAGCAGCTTGCTTCGGGGGGAGGGAGACAATGAGCAGTTCTTC. Its protein is CASSLLRGEGDNEQFF. The full variable domain, completed using reference TRBV5-8 and TRBJ2-1, is EAGVTQSPTHLIKTRGQQATLRCSPISGHTSVYWYQQALGLGLQFLLWYDEGEERNRGNFPPRFSGRQFPNYSSELNVNALELEDSALYLCASSLLRGEGDNEQFFGPGTRLTVL.

This clonotype was recorded at least ten times. This CDR3 is CASSTLVGREEETQYF. DNA of the CDR3: TGTGCCAGCTCTACTTTGGTCGGGCGGGAGGAAGAGACCCAGTACTTC. The rearrangement links TRBV27 to TRBJ2-5; TRBD2 agrees at 8 bases. CDR3 length equals 16 residues. CDR1 and CDR2 from the germline V gene are MNHEY and SMNVEV (reference sequence). Trimming took 8 bases from V and 3 from J; bases not matched to a gene: 14.

This clonotype was seen a handful of times. The chain joins TRBV7-3 to TRBJ2-1; the D gene could be TRBD1 or TRBD2 (5 bases each). The V end lost 9 bases, the J end lost 3 bases, and 18 bases lay between the germline ends. Germline V gene sequence: CDR1 SGHTA, CDR2 FQGTGA. This CDR3 spans 15 amino acids. The CDR3 DNA reads as TGTGCCAGTAGCCGTGGGGGAGTAGGCTACAATGAGCAGTTCTTC. It yields the protein CASSRGGVGYNEQFF.

This clonotype was observed many times. The rearrangement joins TRBV2 to TRBJ1-4; D unresolved. Trimming removed 6 bases at V and 0 bases at J, with 2 bases between. There are 12 residues in the CDR3. Germline V gene data show CDR1 as SNHLY and CDR2 as FYNNEI. CDR3: CASRTTNEKLFF. In DNA form, the CDR3 reads TGTGCCAGCAGAACAACTAATGAAAAACTGTTTTTT.

Ten or more counts support this clonotype. This chain links TRBV14 with TRBJ1-6; 7 bases line up with TRBD1. This CDR3 has 17 residues. Trimming removed 0 bases from V and 0 bases from J; junction bases left unmatched: 2. Germline V lookup: CDR1 SGHDN, CDR2 FVKESK. CDR3 sequence reads: CASSQERDSSYNSPLHF. DNA for the CDR3: TGTGCCAGCAGCCAAGAAAGGGACAGCTCCTATAATTCACCCCTCCACTTT.

Ten or more counts support this clonotype. The chain carries TRBV6-5 and TRBJ2-3; no firm D call. V was pared by 2 bases and J by 0 bases, with 6 bases between. The CDR3 has 14 amino acids. The germline V gene encodes CDR1 MNHEY and CDR2 SVGAGI. The CDR3 DNA reads as TGTGCCAGCAGTTACGACTTGAGCACAGATACGCAGTATTTT. Encoded protein: CASSYDLSTDTQYF.

This clonotype was seen at least ten times. CDR3: CASSQVGDRDQPQHF. DNA of the CDR3: TGTGCCAGCAGCCAAGTGGGGGACCGGGATCAGCCCCAGCATTTT. This chain joins TRBV4-2 and TRBJ1-5; D perhaps matches TRBD1 (5 bases). This CDR3 region has 15 residues. Trimming stripped 1 base from V and 5 bases from J, with 12 bases between. CDR1 and CDR2 from the germline V gene are LGHNA and YNFKEQ.

In this sample, this clonotype turned up many times. The V call is TRBV5-1, the J call TRBJ1-4; D is uncertain. There are 14 residues in the CDR3. Between the trimmed V and J ends, which lost 7 bases and 8 bases, there was a span of 18 bases. Germline V gene lookup returns CDR1 SGHRS and CDR2 YFSETQ. The CDR3 DNA follows: TGCGCCAGCCGACCTGTGGGGTACCAGGAAAAACTGTTTTTT. Translated, it gives CASRPVGYQEKLFF. The full variable domain, its missing parts supplied by reference TRBV5-1 and TRBJ1-4, is KAGVTQTPRYLIKTRGQQVTLSCSPISGHRSVSWYQQTPGQGLQFLFEYFSETQRNKGNFPGRFSGRQFSNSRSEMNVSTLELGDSALYLCASRPVGYQEKLFFGSGTQLSVL.

This clonotype showed up many times. This chain uses TRBV3-1 with TRBJ1-2; D is undetermined. V was pared by 4 bases and J by 8 bases, with 20 bases between. The V gene's germline CDR1 is LGHDT and CDR2 YNNKEL (reference sequence). There are 15 residues in the CDR3. The CDR3 nucleotides read TGTGCCAGCAGCCTTACCACGCCCGGGTTTGGAGGCTACACCTTC. Protein: CASSLTTPGFGGYTF.

There are many counts of this clonotype. The chain is built from TRBV6-1 and TRBJ1-1; the D is unclear. This CDR3 is 14 amino acids long. The germline CDR1 and CDR2 sequences are MNHNS and SASEGT. Trimming pared 7 bases from V and 0 bases from J, leaving 12 bases between. The CDR3 DNA follows: TGTGCCAGCATCTCATTTACACTGAACACTGAAGCTTTCTTT. Translated, it gives CASISFTLNTEAFF.

Many counts were recorded for this clonotype. The V and J genes are TRBV11-2 and TRBJ2-3; no reliable D call. V was pared by 5 bases and J by 5 bases, with 11 bases between. Germline loops: CDR1 SGHAT, CDR2 FQNNGV. This CDR3 has 13 residues. CDR3 in DNA: TGTGCCAGCAGCCGTTTTTTCGAAGATACGCAGTATTTT. It is translated as CASSRFFEDTQYF.

The rearrangement joins TRBV12-5 to TRBJ2-5; D may be TRBD2 (6 bases). Germline V lookup: CDR1 LGHNT, CDR2 FRNRAP. The CDR3 runs to 15 residues. Deletions cut 4 bases from V and 1 base from J, with 13 bases between. The CDR3 DNA reads TGTGCTAGTGGTTCCACGGGCGGGGTCCAAGAGACCCAGTACTTC. It codes for CASGSTGGVQETQYF. The variable domain in full, completed from reference TRBV12-5 and TRBJ2-5, reads DARVTQTPRHKVTEMGQEVTMRCQPILGHNTVFWYRQTMMQGLELLAYFRNRAPLDDSGMPKDRFSAEMPDATLATLKIQPSEPRDSAVYFCASGSTGGVQETQYFGPGTRLLVL.

This clonotype was recorded at least ten times. V usage is TRBV20-1 and J usage is TRBJ2-3; 11 nucleotides match TRBD2. The CDR3 is 18 amino acids. Germline V gives CDR1 DFQATT, CDR2 SNEGSKA (reference sequence). The V gene end was trimmed by 5 bases and the J gene end by 4 bases; junction bases not matched to a gene: 17. CDR3 nucleotide sequence: TGCAGTGCTCCGGGACTAGCGGTCCCTGAAGGTGACGCAGATACGCAGTATTTT. Its translation is CSAPGLAVPEGDADTQYF.

The chain uses TRBV25-1 and TRBJ1-4, with 8 bases fitting TRBD1. This CDR3 spans 15 amino acids. V trimming: 6 bases; J trimming: 3 bases; junction bases outside the gene matches: 6. CDR1 is MGHDK and CDR2 is SYGVNS in the germline V gene. CDR3 nucleotide sequence: TGTGCCAGCAGCCCCTACAGGGGGTCTAATGAAAAACTGTTTTTT. Translated, it gives CASSPYRGSNEKLFF.